The text below deals with one T cell receptor beta chain. This CDR3 is also generated by other DNA sequences in the sample. Regarding treatment: oral pan-JAK inhibitor, 5-10 mg twice daily. The data are from a study of CD8+ T cells in alopecia areata. The wider study: Tofacitinib was taken orally by treated patients, and the dose was 5 to 10 mg twice daily. People stayed on tofacitinib for 6 to 18 months, then stopped the drug for 6 months.

CDR1 is SGHAT and CDR2 is FQNNGV in the germline V gene. The ends were cut back, 5 bases at V and 2 bases at J, with 4 bases in the middle. CDR3 length: 12 amino acids. cDNA serving as the sequencing template came from extracted, reverse transcribed RNA. TCRdb's copy holds only in-frame clones and misses some; the assay was immunoSEQ multiplex PCR. The table has 250,000 to 350,000 clones, approximately 60% seen once. The rearrangement joins TRBV11-2 to TRBJ2-1; D call uncertain. Sequenced material: CD4+ T cells sorted from blood, taken at roughly week 52, from a patient treated with tofacitinib. The sequence was collected from a human donor with alopecia areata. For the CDR3, the DNA is TGTGCCAGCAGCCCGGCCTACAATGAGCAGTTCTTC. Translation: CASSPAYNEQFF.